This T cell receptor (beta chain) was captured by sequencing in a study of blood T cell repertoires in COVID-19. Deletions cut 2 bases from V and 0 bases from J, with 12 bases between. The CDR3 contains 16 residues. The germline V gene encodes CDR1 SGHTA and CDR2 FQGNSA. Repertoires were generated with immunoSEQ multiplex PCR, while TCRdb's copy carries only in-frame clones and drops some. Here the sample spans 65,000 to 100,000 clones, 70% to 85% being singletons. The source is a human donor in a cohort sampled during active COVID-19. The genes are TRBV7-2 and TRBJ2-3; D might be TRBD2 (5 bases). Sequenced input: peripheral blood. CDR3: CASSLRRTASTDTQYF. In nucleotides, the CDR3 is TGTGCCAGCAGCTTACGTCGGACTGCTAGCACAGATACGCAGTATTTT.